This T cell receptor (beta chain) was sequenced for a study of cytomegalovirus exposure and HLA in healthy donors (dated by TCRdb to about 2017). The study in broad terms: An earlier analysis of approximately 600 of the donors reported roughly 270 Gb of sequence data and more than 90 million unique TCR beta sequences from some 180 million T cells. Five DR-DQ haplotypes were handled as single units for association and clustering, since linkage in the cohort was strong. In addition to the first cohort of 666 subjects, a separate validation cohort of over 90 different subjects was used. Donor age, sex, ethnicity and CMV serostatus were collected together with the repertoire data. Typing coverage differed by locus: A, B, C, DRB1 and DQB1 were typed in roughly 629-630 donors, DQA1 in about 500, DPA1 in 600 to 610, and DPB1 in 400 to 480. Among the roughly 430 genotyped donors, about 83% belonged to the genetic ancestry cluster associated with self-reported Caucasian donors. Rather than using new phenotypic data, the later analysis identified candidate immune exposures from TCR beta sequences and from how often those sequences occurred across donors. Approximately 330 gigabases of sequencing data and around 85 million unique TCR sequences made up an early release that covered around 640 HLA-typed donors. HLA typing included class I and class II loci at four-digit resolution. The study aimed to test whether signatures of past pathogen exposure could be identified by cataloging public T cell receptors. In a later analysis, previously published TCR beta repertoires from 550 to 700 donors were re-analyzed and high-resolution HLA genotyping was added so that TCR occurrence patterns could be studied. Every discovery cohort repertoire had been produced on one sequencing platform. To decide whether each TCR beta V gene segment behaved as functional or pseudogenic, an earlier analysis of fewer than 750 of the donors relied on high-throughput TCR beta sequencing. The study profiled the T cell repertoires of around 700 subjects by immunosequencing and related them to cytomegalovirus serostatus. The study combined high-throughput TCR immunosequencing, statistical association of individual TCRs with disease status, and machine learning to predict cytomegalovirus infection status. Genome-wide SNP genotypes for about 55% of the roughly 670 donors were used in a later genetic analysis, which treated that subset as a discovery cohort. Among roughly 400 genotyped donors of the cohort, an average of roughly 230,000 unique TCR beta nucleotide sequences was sequenced per donor, of which 15% to 20% were non-productive. What the research found in general, with its limitations: Compared with equally common non-associated chains, HLA-associated TCR beta chains in a later analysis were more clonally expanded and had lower generation probabilities. Some IMGT-functional V segments, including TRBV6-2 and TRBV6-3, could not be told apart with the 87-base-pair reads, so those segments were excluded. A later analysis associated about 17,000 TCR beta sequences with specific HLA alleles at a false discovery rate of 0.05. Only TCR beta chains were sequenced in this cohort, and the absence of alpha or paired-chain data limited detectable features. A later analysis reported that several top co-occurrence clusters appeared linked to parvovirus B19, influenza, CMV and Epstein-Barr virus. Because counts were too low, fewer than 20 rarely observed V segments, including chromosome 9 orphons, were excluded from the earlier analysis of several hundred of the donors. According to a later analysis, most CMV-associated TCR beta chains appeared to be HLA-restricted, and the HLA associations seemed to be driven largely by CMV exposure. A further reported finding was that TCR beta sequences accurately predicted the HLA-A and HLA-B alleles for most subjects in the first cohort. Strong co-occurrence of HLA alleles, especially DR and DQ, made assigning TCR associations to individual alleles difficult. In the study, 150 to 200 TCR beta chains were listed as associated with cytomegalovirus. Most TCR sequences were observed very rarely across donors, whereas some public TCRs were present in many individuals. A later genetic analysis associated a missense DCLRE1C variant with V-gene and J-gene trimming of TCR beta chains, and an independent cohort replicated the association. For the cohort, immune exposure information was limited to CMV serostatus. The classifier was reported to diagnose cytomegalovirus status with high specificity and sensitivity in both the original and validation cohorts. According to a later genetic analysis, donors in an Asian-associated ancestry cluster had fewer N-insertions in productive TCRs than the approximately 630-donor mean. Linkage disequilibrium might explain the correlated functional status among segregating V segments, but an unknown experimental factor could not be excluded. Roughly uniform sequencing depth across donors was assumed in presence/absence analyses, although this assumption may not hold. The authors suggested that the approach could potentially be generalized to other disease states and immunological phenotypes. In a later analysis, the rate of TCR association differed among HLA loci, with DRB1 alleles having the most associated TCRs and HLA-C alleles having the fewest. A group of highly shared sequence variants was considered likely to be a technical artifact of the sequencing pipeline. HLA typing was unavailable for some donors at each locus, so association tests used only the typed subset. In vitro tests confirmed that three of the cytomegalovirus-associated TCR beta chains recognize cytomegalovirus antigens. An earlier analysis of roughly 570 of the donors showed that most TCR beta V segments appeared in productive rearrangements either about 87% or about 30% of the time, which broadly matched IMGT annotations.

CDR1 and CDR2, per the germline V gene, are MGHDK and SYGVNS. The junction shows trimming of 3 bases on V and 5 bases on J, plus 14 bases between the germline ends. From its cysteine to its phenylalanine, the CDR3 spans 15 amino acids. CDR3 DNA only is kept here, 45 bases in frame from base 1. The library came from the immunoSEQ multiplex PCR assay. For the multiplex PCR, a mixture combining 60 forward primers for TCR Vbeta segments and 13 reverse primers for TCR Jbeta segments was used. The CDR3 region of rearranged TCR beta genes was amplified from genomic DNA by a multiplex PCR assay. Amplified TCR beta libraries were sequenced as 87-base-pair reads on the Illumina HiSeq System. The paper's processing steps were these. A later analysis counted about 80 million unique TCR beta chains across the 500 to 850 repertoires, and approximately 11 million of these chains were shared by at least two donors. A nearest-neighbor algorithm error-corrected the raw reads and collapsed the reads into unique sequences, merging closely related sequences to remove PCR and sequencing errors. To assign V, D and J gene segments, CDR3 sequences were aligned to IMGT reference sequences. For a sequence to be retained, at least a six-nucleotide match to both a V gene segment and a J gene segment was required. A rearrangement counted as productive if the CDR3 had no stop codons and remained in frame with V and J, and every other rearrangement counted as non-productive. Following IMGT convention, CDR3 was defined as the stretch from the second conserved V-encoded cysteine to the conserved J-encoded phenylalanine. In an earlier analysis of more than 550 of the donors, sequences lacking an unambiguous match to a single V gene segment were excluded. An earlier analysis of just under 600 of the donors called V segments functional above 56.7% productive rearrangements and segregating when the between-donor standard deviation exceeded 5%. A statistical classification framework was developed to diagnose cytomegalovirus status using the catalog of TCR beta chain sequences. In a later analysis, V and J genes were assigned by comparing TCR nucleotide sequences against IMGT/GENE-DB human TR gene sequences. Using the TCRdist pipeline, a later analysis assigned CDR3 sequences along with most-parsimonious VDJ recombination scenarios. A later analysis defined each TCR beta chain by its CDR3 amino acid sequence plus V-gene family, and excluded reads lacking a unique V-gene family. As a way to deal with suspected cross-contamination and a sequencing artifact, a later analysis dropped 592 nucleotide sequences that were highly shared and had low generation probability. In a later analysis, a clonal expansion index was calculated for each public chain from normalized within-repertoire ranks of inferred template counts. In a later analysis, generation probabilities were computed using a VDJ recombination model fitted to out-of-frame rearrangements, and the results were checked against IGoR. In a later analysis, TCR-TCR, TCR-HLA and TCR-CMV co-occurrence was scored with hypergeometric tests, and a repertoire-size bias correction was applied to TCR pairs. To estimate false discovery rates, a later analysis permuted the HLA or CMV assignments 20 times. A later analysis grouped co-occurring TCRs with DBSCAN, adding TCRdist sequence similarity when clustering within HLA-allele-positive subsets. Co-occurrence clustering excluded repertoires with fewer than 30,000 or more than 120,000 public chains, plus five with anomalous nucleotide sharing. As stored in TCRdb, this immuneACCESS dataset retains in-frame rearrangements with V and J assigned. A fraction of the clones does not appear; measured against another copy, unresolved V genes explain less than half of the discrepancy, and the remainder lacks a known reason. V and J calls and clone size are those listed in that table; D and trimming were worked out from the DNA. Across this sample there are 150,000 to 160,000 clones, with more than 70% seen only once. 5.6% of the sample belongs to the ten largest clones.

The cohort was made up of about 610 healthy bone marrow donors. All cohort members were sampled while nominally healthy, although unrecorded immune exposures were likely present. The donor tested CMV seropositive and was one of the 289 seropositive cohort members. Every donor gave a peripheral blood sample, and the peripheral blood mononuclear cells from that sample were used for TCR beta sequencing. Genomic DNA extraction from the blood cell samples was performed with the Qiagen DNeasy Blood Extraction Kit. About this clone: What this receptor recognizes is not known. Base qualities are not recorded, but no much larger clone differs from it by a single base.

The sequence was collected from a woman aged 40-49 years in good health and CMV-seropositive. Sequenced input: PBMCs. The rearranged segments are TRBV25-1 and TRBJ2-1; TRBD1 is a weak D gene call, 5 bases matching. The CDR3 protein: CASSDDRKRDNEQFF. Here is the DNA: TGTGCCAGCAGTGATGACAGAAAGCGAGACAATGAGCAGTTCTTC.